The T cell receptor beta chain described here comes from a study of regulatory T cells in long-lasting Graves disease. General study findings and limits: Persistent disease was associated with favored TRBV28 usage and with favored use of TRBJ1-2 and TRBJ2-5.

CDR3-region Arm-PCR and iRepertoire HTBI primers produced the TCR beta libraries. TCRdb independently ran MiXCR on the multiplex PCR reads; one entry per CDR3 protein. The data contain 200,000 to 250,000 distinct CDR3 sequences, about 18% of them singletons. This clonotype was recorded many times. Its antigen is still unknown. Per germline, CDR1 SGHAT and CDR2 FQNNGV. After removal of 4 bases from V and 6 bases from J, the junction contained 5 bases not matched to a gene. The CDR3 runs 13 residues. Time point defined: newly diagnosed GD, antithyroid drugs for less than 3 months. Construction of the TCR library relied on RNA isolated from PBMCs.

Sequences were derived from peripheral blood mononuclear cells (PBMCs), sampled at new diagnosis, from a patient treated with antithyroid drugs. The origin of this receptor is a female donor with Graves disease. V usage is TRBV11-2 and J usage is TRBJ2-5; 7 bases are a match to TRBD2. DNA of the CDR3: TGTGCCAGCAGCTCCGGGAGGTGGCAGACCCAGTACTTC. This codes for CASSSGRWQTQYF.